This section outlines one T cell receptor (beta chain) sequence together with its context. Its specific antigen is unknown. Base qualities are not at hand, and no much larger clone is one base apart. This entry is derived from a study of STAT3 mutations in large granular lymphocyte leukemia (dated by TCRdb to between 2017 and 2020). Concerning the study at large: Roughly half of the T-LGLL patients who were sequenced longitudinally carried canonical activating STAT3 mutations. More than half of T-LGLL patients received one or more immunosuppressive therapy regimens, with hematologic response in 40% of those treated. Patients with T-cell large granular lymphocyte leukemia underwent serial deep sequencing of TCRbeta CDR3 and STAT3 to reconstruct clonal hierarchy and dynamics. Eighteen representative T-LGLL cases were selected from an initial cohort of roughly 210 LGL patients for longitudinal TCRbeta and STAT3 sequencing. As controls, the study also included longitudinal sequencing of a couple of patients with natural killer LGL leukemia. For each patient, sequencing was performed at an average of approximately 4 time points, with a range of 2 to 8 samplings.

TCRbeta libraries were sequenced on an Illumina MiSeq, and an average of around 41,000 productive templates per sample was obtained. Multiplex PCR amplification was used to generate TCRbeta CDR3 libraries with the immunoSEQ assay. The authors processed their data as follows. Repertoire diversity was calculated as previously defined, and values close to 0 indicated extremely monoclonal samples. Imported from immuneACCESS, the table was reduced by TCRdb to in-frame sequences with V and J called. These copies leave out some clones; in studies compared against another copy, an unresolved V gene accounts for under half, and the cause of the remainder is not known. The V and J calls and the clone size are those of that table, but D and trimming were determined from the DNA. The sample profile shows some 30,000 clones; about 83% of them were found once. The ten largest clones capture over 25% of the sample.

The same DNA, extracted from blood mononuclear cells, served for both TCR sequencing and STAT3 sequencing. Paper-wide results and their limitations: Because codominant clonotypes persisted in some patients, a small but highly pathogenic clone may have been missed. Because no samples were available when a clone first appeared, clonal expansion had to be inferred from samplings taken at other points. Every T-LGLL patient showed at least one immunodominant TCRbeta clonotype, and about half showed multiple immunodominant subclonotypes. In several patients, dominant TCR clone burden exceeded STAT3 mutant burden, suggesting STAT3 mutation arose secondarily within a pre-expanded clone. TCR clonotype switching after therapy was observed in 6 of 18 patients, and all newly emerging clones were found to be STAT3 wild type. The linking of therapy response to changes in TCR clonal burden was complicated by variable intervals between samplings and differing treatment regimens.

Source material: peripheral blood mononuclear cells. This receptor was obtained from a woman between 45 and 65 years old with T-cell large granular lymphocyte leukemia. Some clones in this sample may be carry-over from other donors' samples. The age is the age at diagnosis.

The DNA reads as follows: TGTGCCAGCAGTATAAGGGGATACACCGGGGAGCTGTTTTTT. The translation is CASSIRGYTGELFF. The chain was built from TRBV6-5 and TRBJ2-2, with TRBD1 tentatively as D gene (5 bases match). V was cut back by 5 bases and J by 3 bases, leaving a gap of 10 bases between them. From cysteine to phenylalanine, the CDR3 is 14 amino acids long. Of the read, only the CDR3 DNA is kept; its 42 bases are in frame from base 1. According to the germline V gene, CDR1 reads MNHEY and CDR2 reads SVGAGI.